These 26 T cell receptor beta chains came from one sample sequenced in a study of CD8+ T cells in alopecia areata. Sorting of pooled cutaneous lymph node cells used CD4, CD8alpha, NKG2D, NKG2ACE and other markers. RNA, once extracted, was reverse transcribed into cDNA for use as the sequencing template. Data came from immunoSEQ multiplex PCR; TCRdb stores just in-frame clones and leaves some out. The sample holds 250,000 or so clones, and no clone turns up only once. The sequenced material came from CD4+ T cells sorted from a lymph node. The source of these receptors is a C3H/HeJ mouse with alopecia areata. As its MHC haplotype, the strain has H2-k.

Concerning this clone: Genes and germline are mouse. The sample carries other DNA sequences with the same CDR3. This chain's CDR3 is CAWSPGQTNSDYTF. Partial CDR3 DNA: TGTGCCTGGAGTCCCGGACAGACAAACTCC. This rearrangement joins TRBV31 to TRBJ1-2; possible D gene TRBD1, 6 bases. Coverage ceases 4 residues before the CDR3 finishes, and the germline J gene fills in the end. Trimming left V 1 base short and J 0 bases short, with 9 bases between. CDR1 GKSSPN and CDR2 SITVG come from the germline V gene. This CDR3 comprises 14 residues.

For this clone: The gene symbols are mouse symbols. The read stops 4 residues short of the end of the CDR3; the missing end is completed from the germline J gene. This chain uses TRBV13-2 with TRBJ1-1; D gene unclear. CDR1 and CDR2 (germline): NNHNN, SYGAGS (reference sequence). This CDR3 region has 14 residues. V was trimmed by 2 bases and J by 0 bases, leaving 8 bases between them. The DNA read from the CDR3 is TGTGCCAGCGGTGAGTCCAGTGCAAACACA. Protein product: CASGESSANT. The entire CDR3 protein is CASGESSANTEVFF.

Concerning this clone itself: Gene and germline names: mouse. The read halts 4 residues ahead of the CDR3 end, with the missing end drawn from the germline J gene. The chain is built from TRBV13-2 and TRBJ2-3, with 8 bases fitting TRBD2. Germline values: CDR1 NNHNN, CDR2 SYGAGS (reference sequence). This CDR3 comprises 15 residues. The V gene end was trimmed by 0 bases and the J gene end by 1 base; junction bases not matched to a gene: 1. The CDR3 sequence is CASGDVTGGAETLYF. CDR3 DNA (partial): TGTGCCAGCGGTGATGTGACTGGGGGTGCAGAA.

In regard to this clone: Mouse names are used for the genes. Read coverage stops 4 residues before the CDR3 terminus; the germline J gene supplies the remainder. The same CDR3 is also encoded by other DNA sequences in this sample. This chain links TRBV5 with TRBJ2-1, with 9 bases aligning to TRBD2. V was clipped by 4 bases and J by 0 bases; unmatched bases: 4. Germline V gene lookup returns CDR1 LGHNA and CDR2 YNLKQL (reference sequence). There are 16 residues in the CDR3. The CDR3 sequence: CASSPGLGYNYAEQFF. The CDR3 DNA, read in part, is TGTGCCAGCAGCCCGGGACTGGGATATAACTATGCT.

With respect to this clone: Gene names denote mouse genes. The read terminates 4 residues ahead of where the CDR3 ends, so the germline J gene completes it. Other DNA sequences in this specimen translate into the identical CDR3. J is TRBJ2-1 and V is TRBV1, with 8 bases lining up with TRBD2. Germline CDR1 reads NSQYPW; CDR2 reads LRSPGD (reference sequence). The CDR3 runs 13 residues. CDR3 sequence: CTCSAGGGAEQFF. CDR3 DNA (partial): TGCACCTGCAGTGCTGGGGGGGGAGCT. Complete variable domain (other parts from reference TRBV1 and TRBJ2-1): VTLLEQNPRWRLVPRGQAVNLRCILKNSQYPWMSWYQQDLQKQLQWLFTLRSPGDKEVKSLPGADYLATRVTDTELRLQVANMSQGRTLYCTCSAGGGAEQFFGPGTRLTVL.

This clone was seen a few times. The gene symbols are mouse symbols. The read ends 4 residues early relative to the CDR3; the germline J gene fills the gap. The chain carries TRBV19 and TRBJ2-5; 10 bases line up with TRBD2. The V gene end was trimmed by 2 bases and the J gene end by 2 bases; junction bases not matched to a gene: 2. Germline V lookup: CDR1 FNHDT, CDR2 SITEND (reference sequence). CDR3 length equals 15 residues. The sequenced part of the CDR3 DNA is TGTGCCAGCAGTATCTGGGGGGGCAGCCAAGAC. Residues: CASSIWGGSQD. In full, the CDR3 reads CASSIWGGSQDTQYF.

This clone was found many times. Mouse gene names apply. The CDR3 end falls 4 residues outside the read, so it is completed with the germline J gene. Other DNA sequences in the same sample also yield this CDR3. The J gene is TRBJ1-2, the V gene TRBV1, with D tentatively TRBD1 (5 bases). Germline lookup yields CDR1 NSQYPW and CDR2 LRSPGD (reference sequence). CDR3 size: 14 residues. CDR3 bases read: TGCACCTGCAGTGCAGATCGAGAGGGGTCC. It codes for CTCSADREGS. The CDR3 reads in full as CTCSADREGSDYTF. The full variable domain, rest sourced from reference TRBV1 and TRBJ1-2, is VTLLEQNPRWRLVPRGQAVNLRCILKNSQYPWMSWYQQDLQKQLQWLFTLRSPGDKEVKSLPGADYLATRVTDTELRLQVANMSQGRTLYCTCSADREGSDYTFGSGTRLLVI.

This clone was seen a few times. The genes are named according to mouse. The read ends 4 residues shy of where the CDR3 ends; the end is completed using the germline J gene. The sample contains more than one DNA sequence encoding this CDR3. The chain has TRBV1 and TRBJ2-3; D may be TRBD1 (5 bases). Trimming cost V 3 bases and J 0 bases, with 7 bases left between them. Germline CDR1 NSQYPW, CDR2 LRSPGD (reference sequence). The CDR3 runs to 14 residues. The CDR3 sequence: CTCSADNSAETLYF. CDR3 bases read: TGCACCTGCAGTGCGGACAACAGTGCAGAA.

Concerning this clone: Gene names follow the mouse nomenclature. The CDR3: CASSQDPGRAETLYF. The DNA read from the CDR3 is TGTGCCAGCAGCCAAGATCCTGGGCGTGCAGAA. The chain uses TRBV5 and TRBJ2-3; tentative D call: TRBD2 (5 bases). The DNA ends 4 residues before the CDR3 does, and the rest of the CDR3 is filled in from the germline J gene. The CDR3 runs 15 residues. The V gene lost 0 bases and the J gene lost 1 base, with 8 bases spanning the gap. The germline V gene has CDR1 LGHNA and CDR2 YNLKQL (reference sequence).

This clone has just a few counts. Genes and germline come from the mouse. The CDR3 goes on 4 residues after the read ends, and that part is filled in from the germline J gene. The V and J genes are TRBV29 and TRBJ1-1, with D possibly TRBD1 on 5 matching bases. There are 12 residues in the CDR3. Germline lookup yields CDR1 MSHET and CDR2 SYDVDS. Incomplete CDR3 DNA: TGTGCTAGCAGGGCAGGGCGGACA. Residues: CASRAGRT. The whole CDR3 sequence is CASRAGRTEVFF.

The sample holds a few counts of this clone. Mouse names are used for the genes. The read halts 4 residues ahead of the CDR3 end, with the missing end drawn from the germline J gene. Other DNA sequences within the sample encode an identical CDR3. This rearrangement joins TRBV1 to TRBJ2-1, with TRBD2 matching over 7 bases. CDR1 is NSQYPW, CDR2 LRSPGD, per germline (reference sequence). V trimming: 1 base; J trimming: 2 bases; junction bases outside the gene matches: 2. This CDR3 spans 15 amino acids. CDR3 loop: CTCSAGGGYYAEQFF. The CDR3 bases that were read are TGCACCTGCAGTGCAGGTGGGGGGTACTATGCT.

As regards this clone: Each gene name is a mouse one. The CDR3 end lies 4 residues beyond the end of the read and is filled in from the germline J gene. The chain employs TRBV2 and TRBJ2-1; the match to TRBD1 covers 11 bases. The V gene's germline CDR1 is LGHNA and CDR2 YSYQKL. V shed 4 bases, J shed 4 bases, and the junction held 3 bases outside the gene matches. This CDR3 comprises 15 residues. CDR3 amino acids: CASSPGQGGYAEQFF. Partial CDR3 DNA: TGTGCCAGCAGCCCGGGACAGGGGGGGTATGCT.

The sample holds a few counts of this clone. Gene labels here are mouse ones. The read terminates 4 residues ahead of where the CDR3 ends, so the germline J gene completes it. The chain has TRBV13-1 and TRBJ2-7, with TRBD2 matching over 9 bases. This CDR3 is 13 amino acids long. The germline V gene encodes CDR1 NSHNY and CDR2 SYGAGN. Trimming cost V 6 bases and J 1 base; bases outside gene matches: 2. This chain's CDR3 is CASNLGGSYEQYF. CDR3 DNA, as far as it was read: TGTGCCAGCAATCTGGGGGGGTCCTAT.

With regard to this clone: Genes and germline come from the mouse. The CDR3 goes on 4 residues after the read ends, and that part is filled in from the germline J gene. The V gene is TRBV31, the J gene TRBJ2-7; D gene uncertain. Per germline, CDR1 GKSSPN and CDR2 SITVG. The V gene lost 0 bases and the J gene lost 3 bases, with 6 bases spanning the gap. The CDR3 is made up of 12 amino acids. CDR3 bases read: TGTGCCTGGAGTCTAACAGTCTAT. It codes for CAWSLTVY. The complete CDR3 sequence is CAWSLTVYEQYF.

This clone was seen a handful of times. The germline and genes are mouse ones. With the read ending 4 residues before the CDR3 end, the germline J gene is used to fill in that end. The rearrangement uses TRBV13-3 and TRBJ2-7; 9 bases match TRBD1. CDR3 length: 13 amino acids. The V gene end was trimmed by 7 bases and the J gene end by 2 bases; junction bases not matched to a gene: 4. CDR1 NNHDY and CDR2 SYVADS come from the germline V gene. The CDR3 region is CASHRQGAYEQYF. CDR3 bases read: TGTGCCAGCCATCGACAGGGGGCCTAT.

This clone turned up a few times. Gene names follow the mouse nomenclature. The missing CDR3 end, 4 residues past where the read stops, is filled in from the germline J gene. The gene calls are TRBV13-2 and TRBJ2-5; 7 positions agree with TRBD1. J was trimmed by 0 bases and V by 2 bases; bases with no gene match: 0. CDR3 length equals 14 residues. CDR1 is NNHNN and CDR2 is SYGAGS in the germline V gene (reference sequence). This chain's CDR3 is CASGEDRNQDTQYF. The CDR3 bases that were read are TGTGCCAGCGGTGAGGACAGGAACCAAGAC.

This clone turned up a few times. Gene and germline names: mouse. CDR3 bases read: TGTGCCTGGAGTCTCCGGGGGGCGAATGCT. As protein: CAWSLRGANA. In full, the CDR3 reads CAWSLRGANAEQFF. The V call is TRBV31, the J call TRBJ2-1; weak D call: TRBD2 (7 bases). The read falls 4 residues short of the CDR3 end, and the missing part is taken from the germline J gene. This CDR3 comprises 14 residues. Germline CDR1 GKSSPN, CDR2 SITVG. V dropped 0 bases and J dropped 5 bases, with 11 bases sitting between them.

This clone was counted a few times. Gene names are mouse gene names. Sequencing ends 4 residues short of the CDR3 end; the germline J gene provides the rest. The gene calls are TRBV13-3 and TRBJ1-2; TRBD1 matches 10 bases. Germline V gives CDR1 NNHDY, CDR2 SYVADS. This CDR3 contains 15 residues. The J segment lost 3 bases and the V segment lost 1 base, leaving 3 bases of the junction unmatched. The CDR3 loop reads CASSDYGTGDSDYTF. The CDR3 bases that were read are TGTGCCAGCAGTGATTACGGGACAGGGGACTCC.

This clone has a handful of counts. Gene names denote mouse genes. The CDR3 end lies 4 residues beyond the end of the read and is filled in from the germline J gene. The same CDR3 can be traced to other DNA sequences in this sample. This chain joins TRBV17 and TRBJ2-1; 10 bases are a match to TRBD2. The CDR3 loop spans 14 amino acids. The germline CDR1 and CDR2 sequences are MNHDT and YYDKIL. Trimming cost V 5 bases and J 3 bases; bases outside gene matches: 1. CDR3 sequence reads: CASSDWGVYAEQFF. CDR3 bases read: TGTGCTAGCAGTGACTGGGGGGTCTATGCT.

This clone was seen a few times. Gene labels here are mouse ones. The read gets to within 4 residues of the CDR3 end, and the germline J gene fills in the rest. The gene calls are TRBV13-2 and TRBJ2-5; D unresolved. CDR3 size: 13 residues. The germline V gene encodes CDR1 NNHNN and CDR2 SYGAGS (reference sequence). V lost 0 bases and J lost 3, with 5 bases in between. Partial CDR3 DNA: TGTGCCAGCGGTGATGTCAGACAAGAC. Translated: CASGDVRQD. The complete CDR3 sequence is CASGDVRQDTQYF.

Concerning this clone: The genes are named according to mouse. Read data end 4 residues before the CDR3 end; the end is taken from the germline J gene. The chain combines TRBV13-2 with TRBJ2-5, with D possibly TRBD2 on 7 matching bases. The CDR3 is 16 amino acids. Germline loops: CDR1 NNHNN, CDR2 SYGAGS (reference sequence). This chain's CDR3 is CASGDPRGAGEDTQYF. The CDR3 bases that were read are TGTGCCAGCGGTGATCCTCGGGGGGCGGGAGAAGAC.

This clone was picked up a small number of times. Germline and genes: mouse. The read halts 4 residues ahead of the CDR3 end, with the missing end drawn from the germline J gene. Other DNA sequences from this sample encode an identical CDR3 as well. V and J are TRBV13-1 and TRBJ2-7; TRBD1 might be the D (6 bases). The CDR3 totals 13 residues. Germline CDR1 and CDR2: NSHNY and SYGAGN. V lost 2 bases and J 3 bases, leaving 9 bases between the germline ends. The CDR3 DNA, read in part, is TGTGCCAGCAGTGACGGGGACAACTAT. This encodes CASSDGDNY. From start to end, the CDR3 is CASSDGDNYEQYF.

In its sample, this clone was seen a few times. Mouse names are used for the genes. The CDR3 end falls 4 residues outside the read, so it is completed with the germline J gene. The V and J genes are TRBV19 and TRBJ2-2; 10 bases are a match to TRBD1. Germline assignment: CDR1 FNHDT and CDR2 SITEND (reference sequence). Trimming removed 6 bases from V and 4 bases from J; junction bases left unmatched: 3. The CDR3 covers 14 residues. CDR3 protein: CASTGTGVTGQLYF. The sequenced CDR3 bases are TGTGCCAGCACCGGGACAGGGGTCACCGGG.

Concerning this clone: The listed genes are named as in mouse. CDR3 loop: CASSGSGPNQDTQYF. The sequenced part of the CDR3 DNA is TGTGCTAGCAGTGGCTCAGGGCCTAACCAAGAC. The chain carries TRBV17 and TRBJ2-5; tentatively, D is TRBD1 (5 bases). The read halts 4 residues ahead of the CDR3 end, with the missing end drawn from the germline J gene. Germline CDR1 and CDR2: MNHDT and YYDKIL. V shed 5 bases and J shed 0 bases, with 12 bases lying between them. The CDR3 sequence is 15 residues long.

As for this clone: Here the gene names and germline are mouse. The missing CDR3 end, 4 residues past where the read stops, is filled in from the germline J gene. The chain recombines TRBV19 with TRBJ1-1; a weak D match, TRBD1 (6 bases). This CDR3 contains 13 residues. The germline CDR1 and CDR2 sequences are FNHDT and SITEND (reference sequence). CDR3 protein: CASSPYREAEVFF. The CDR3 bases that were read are TGTGCCAGCAGCCCCTACAGGGAGGCA.

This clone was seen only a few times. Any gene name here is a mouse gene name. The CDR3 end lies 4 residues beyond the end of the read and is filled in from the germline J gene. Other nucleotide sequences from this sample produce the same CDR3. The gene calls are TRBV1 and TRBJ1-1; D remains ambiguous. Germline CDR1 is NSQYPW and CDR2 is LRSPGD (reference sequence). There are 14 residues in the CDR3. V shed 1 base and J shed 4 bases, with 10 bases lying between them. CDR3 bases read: TGCACCTGCAGTGCAGGTGGGGAGGGCACA. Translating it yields CTCSAGGEGT. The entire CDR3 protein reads CTCSAGGEGTEVFF.